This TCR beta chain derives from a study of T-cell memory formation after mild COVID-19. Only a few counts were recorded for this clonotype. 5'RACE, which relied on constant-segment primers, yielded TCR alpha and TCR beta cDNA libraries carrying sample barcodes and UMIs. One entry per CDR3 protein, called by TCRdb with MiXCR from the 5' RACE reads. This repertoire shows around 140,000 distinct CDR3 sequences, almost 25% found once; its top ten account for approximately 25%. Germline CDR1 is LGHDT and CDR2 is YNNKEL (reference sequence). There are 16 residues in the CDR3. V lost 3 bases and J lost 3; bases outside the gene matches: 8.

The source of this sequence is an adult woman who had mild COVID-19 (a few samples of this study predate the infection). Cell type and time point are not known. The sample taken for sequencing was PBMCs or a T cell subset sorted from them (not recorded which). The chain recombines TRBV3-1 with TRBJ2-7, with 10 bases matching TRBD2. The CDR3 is CASSQSSGGNLYEQYF. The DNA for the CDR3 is TGTGCCAGCAGCCAGTCTAGCGGGGGCAACCTCTACGAGCAGTACTTC.